The 14 T cell receptor beta chains in this list originate from one sample, sequenced in a study of regulatory T cells in long-lasting Graves disease. For TCR beta, libraries came from iRepertoire HTBI primers and Arm-PCR of CDR3 regions. One entry per CDR3 protein, called by TCRdb with MiXCR from the multiplex PCR reads. The table records hundreds of thousands of distinct CDR3 sequences, 15% to 18% of them present only once. Sample time point: newly diagnosed GD, antithyroid drugs for less than 3 months. There was RNA extracted from PBMCs, and the TCR library was made from it. The sequences come from peripheral blood mononuclear cells (PBMCs), collected at new diagnosis, from a patient treated with antithyroid drugs. These receptors were collected from a female donor with Graves disease.

This clonotype has ten or more counts. The V call is TRBV24-1, the J call TRBJ2-1, with TRBD1 identical over 10 bases. CDR3 length equals 14 residues. V dropped 9 bases and J dropped 1; count of bases not matched to a gene: 2. CDR1 and CDR2 (germline): KGHDR, SFDVKD. CDR3 sequence reads: CATEGQGSYNEQFF. The DNA of the CDR3 is TGTGCCACCGAGGGACAGGGGTCCTACAATGAGCAGTTCTTC.

This clonotype was recorded many times. The genes are TRBV15 and TRBJ1-5; 10 bases line up with TRBD1. The trim removed 2 bases at V and 5 bases at J, leaving 6 bases unmatched. CDR1 and CDR2 (germline): LNHNV, YYDKDF (reference sequence). The CDR3 extends over 16 amino acids. CDR3 amino acids: CATSRKRQGADQPQHF. DNA of the CDR3: TGTGCCACCAGCAGAAAGCGACAGGGGGCCGATCAGCCCCAGCATTTT.

This clonotype was found many times. This rearrangement joins TRBV15 to TRBJ1-1, with D unclear. CDR1 and CDR2 (germline): LNHNV, YYDKDF (reference sequence). Trimming left V 1 base short and J 7 bases short, with 7 bases between. The CDR3 extends over 12 amino acids. The CDR3 nucleotides are TGTGCCACCAGCAGAGCTATCGGTGAAGCTTTCTTT. This codes for CATSRAIGEAFF.

Many counts were recorded for this clonotype. The V and J genes are TRBV25-1 and TRBJ1-6; a weak D match, TRBD1 (6 bases). The V and J ends lost 4 bases and 5 bases respectively, with 9 bases between them. The germline V gene has CDR1 MGHDK and CDR2 SYGVNS. There are 14 residues in the CDR3. The CDR3 reads CASSGTVNNSPLHF. The CDR3 DNA is TGTGCCAGCAGTGGGACAGTGAATAATTCACCCCTCCACTTT.

This clonotype appeared many times. The chain couples TRBV12-3 or TRBV12-4 to TRBJ2-2, with 8 bases matching TRBD2. The CDR3 is made up of 17 amino acids. V lost 4 bases to trimming and J lost 0 bases; unmatched junction nucleotides: 7. The chain's CDR3 is CASSSLTSATNTGELFF. The CDR3 DNA follows: TGTGCCAGCAGTTCCCTGACTAGCGCGACGAACACCGGGGAGCTGTTTTTT.

This clonotype showed up many times. The chain employs TRBV7-2 and TRBJ2-7, with TRBD2 identical over 9 bases. Per germline, CDR1 SGHTA and CDR2 FQGNSA. The ends lost 6 bases at V and 1 base at J; junction bases unmatched: 4. This CDR3 region has 14 residues. The CDR3 loop is CASRSSGESYEQYF. The CDR3 nucleotides read TGTGCCAGCAGATCTAGCGGGGAGTCCTACGAGCAGTACTTC.

This clonotype was found a few times. The rearrangement joins TRBV25-1 to TRBJ2-7, with unresolved D. Germline lookup yields CDR1 MGHDK and CDR2 SYGVNS. Trimming pared 7 bases from V and 5 bases from J, leaving 18 bases between. The CDR3 runs 14 residues. The CDR3 DNA reads TGTGCCAGCACCCCAAATTGGGATCGCGACGAGCAGTACTTC. This codes for CASTPNWDRDEQYF.

This clonotype has a handful of counts. The CDR3 loop reads CASSLDGGSHYEQYF. CDR3 sequence (DNA): TGTGCCAGCAGCTTAGATGGGGGCTCGCACTACGAGCAGTACTTC. The chain has TRBV7-6 and TRBJ2-7; possible D gene TRBD1, 6 bases. The length of the CDR3 is 15 residues. CDR1 is SGHVS, CDR2 FNYEAQ, per germline. The V and J ends lost 1 base and 3 bases respectively, with 13 bases between them. The whole variable domain, remainder taken from reference TRBV7-6 and TRBJ2-7, is GAGVSQSPRYKVTKRGQDVALRCDPISGHVSLYWYRQALGQGPEFLTYFNYEAQQDKSGLPNDRFSAERPEGSISTLTIQRTEQRDSAMYRCASSLDGGSHYEQYFGPGTRLTVT.

As regards this clonotype: This may come from a read error, since a much larger clone is one base off. The V gene is TRBV6-2 or TRBV6-3, the J gene TRBJ2-7; 9 nucleotides line up with TRBD1. Germline V lookup: CDR1 MNHEY, CDR2 SVGEGT. The CDR3 consists of 15 residues. The CDR3 is CASSKGGQGFYEQCF. CDR3 nucleotides: TGTGCCAGCAGTAAGGGGGGACAGGGATTCTACGAGCAGTGCTTC.

This clonotype was observed many times. The CDR3, as DNA: TGTGCCAGCAGCTTCTCAGGGGGTGAGCAGTTCTTC. The encoded protein is CASSFSGGEQFF. The V and J genes are TRBV7-3 and TRBJ2-1; 7 bases map to TRBD1. Germline assignment: CDR1 SGHTA and CDR2 FQGTGA. This CDR3 is built from 12 residues. The V segment lost 3 bases and the J segment 9 bases; nucleotides outside the gene matches: 2.

At least ten counts were recorded for this clonotype. V gene TRBV27 combines with J gene TRBJ2-7; D not certain. V lost 2 bases to trimming and J lost 2 bases, with 10 bases between them. Germline V gene lookup returns CDR1 MNHEY and CDR2 SMNVEV (reference sequence). The CDR3 totals 14 residues. This CDR3 reads CASSLVGRTYEQYF. Written as DNA, the CDR3 is TGTGCCAGCAGTTTAGTCGGCAGGACCTACGAGCAGTACTTC.

About this clonotype itself: A read error may be the cause here, since a much bigger clone is one base away. V usage is TRBV6-2 or TRBV6-3 and J usage is TRBJ1-2; 7 bases are a match to TRBD1. Germline-derived CDR1 and CDR2 are MNHEY and SVGEGT. The CDR3 length is 15 residues. The V segment lost 10 bases and the J segment 5 bases; nucleotides outside the gene matches: 16. For the CDR3, the DNA is TGTGCCACAATTCGACAGGGATCCTTTGCTTATGGCTACACCTTC. Protein product: CATIRQGSFAYGYTF.

This clonotype occurred many times. J is TRBJ2-7 and V is TRBV2; 10 nucleotides align to TRBD1. With V trimmed by 8 bases and J by 5 bases, 9 bases remained unmatched. The germline CDR1 and CDR2 sequences are SNHLY and FYNNEI. This CDR3 region has 14 residues. The CDR3 DNA is TGTGCCAGCGGACAGGGGGTTTTTCGGGACGAGCAGTACTTC. Translated: CASGQGVFRDEQYF.

This clonotype has a count of ten or more. The genes are TRBV29-1 and TRBJ1-2; D is possibly TRBD1 (5 bases). The CDR3 covers 16 residues. V was cut by 1 base and J by 0 bases, with 15 bases left in between. The germline CDR1 and CDR2 sequences are SQVTM and ANQGSEA. The CDR3 bases are TGCAGCGTTGAAGCTTTCACTAGGGGACCTAACTATGGCTACACCTTC. Protein sequence: CSVEAFTRGPNYGYTF.